This TCR beta chain was documented in a study of blood T cell repertoires in COVID-19. CDR1 is GTSNPN and CDR2 is SVGIG in the germline V gene (reference sequence). The CDR3 has 16 amino acids. J lost 6 bases, V lost 8 bases, and 19 bases had no gene match. Methods used by the authors: Reference gene primer amplification in the assay estimated nucleated cell counts. Assay used: immunoSEQ multiplex PCR; TCRdb lists only in-frame clones, some missing. That table is the source of V, J and clone size, and D and trimming were worked out from the DNA. This sample carries about 49,000 clones, 80% to 90% of them seen once, and the ten largest clones take under 2.5%. One Seattle source followed patients from active infection through their disease course.

The source of this sequence is a woman of 80 years or more with COVID-19, enrolled during active disease. Source material: peripheral blood. The rearrangement links TRBV30 to TRBJ2-3, with TRBD1 identical over 8 bases. CDR3 DNA sequence: TGTGCCCTCACACGAAGCTCCAGGGGGCGAGGGGATACGCAGTATTTT. Translation gives CALTRSSRGRGDTQYF.